The 2 T cell receptor beta chains listed next were all sequenced from one sample in a study of CD8+CD57+ T cells in acquired aplastic anemia (dated by TCRdb to the late 2010s). Expansion of CD8+CD57+ cells had been shown by flow cytometry in the patients chosen for sequencing. Sequencing relied on an Illumina HiSeq 2000. Profiling of TCR beta VDJ combinations and CDR3 sequences used genomic DNA as the template. The public sequencing data were trimmed at Q25 with fastp and processed into clonotypes with MiXCR by TCRdb, which kept only in-frame beta chains. Every entry covers one CDR3 protein and lists the most common genes and DNA from its rows. A total of more than 150,000 distinct CDR3 sequences appear in this sample, under 55% of them only once. The ten largest make up approximately 9.4% of the sample. Sequencing input: sorted CD4+, CD8+, or CD8+CD57+ T cells (not recorded which) from PBMCs. These receptors all come from a human donor with aplastic anemia.

This chain uses TRBV15 with TRBJ1-1; D is ambiguous. CDR3 length: 15 amino acids. Germline values: CDR1 LNHNV, CDR2 YYDKDF (reference sequence). The V and J ends lost 0 bases and 2 bases respectively, with 10 bases between them. CDR3 nucleotide sequence: TGTGCCACCAGCAGAGATCGGGCGGGAAACACTGAAGCTTTCTTT. This translates into CATSRDRAGNTEAFF.

There are a few counts of this clonotype. The chain couples TRBV5-1 to TRBJ2-7; D is unresolved. CDR1 and CDR2 (germline): SGHRS, YFSETQ. Between the trimmed V and J ends, which lost 4 bases and 3 bases, there was a span of 14 bases. This CDR3 has 14 amino acids. The CDR3 DNA sequence: TGCGCCAGCAGCCCCTGGGGTGAAGACTACGAGCAGTACTTC. Its translation is CASSPWGEDYEQYF.